The T cell receptor (beta chain) under discussion was sequenced for a study of graft-versus-host responses after intestinal transplantation. Turning to the study itself: Those transplanted obtained multivisceral, liver-intestinal, or isolated intestinal grafts. Recipients uniformly received anti-thymocyte globulin induction, followed by tacrolimus and steroids for 2 to 4 years. Whole-study findings and limits: GvH clone levels peaked in circulation, and this peak was associated with early post-transplant HvG declines. High graft-versus-host to host-versus-graft clonal ratios were found in allografts of patients who had graft-donor T cell macrochimerism.

This clone was recorded once. Its antigen is not known. This specimen includes other DNA sequences encoding the same CDR3. Germline V gives CDR1 SGHDT, CDR2 YYEEEE. Trimming removed 0 bases at V and 3 bases at J, with 5 bases between. The CDR3 is 13 residues long. Profiled with immunoSEQ multiplex PCR; TCRdb holds only in-frame clones, not every one. Among tens of thousands of clones listed, approximately 84% were seen once. The rearrangement joins TRBV5-6 to TRBJ2-3; D gene unclear. This clonotype originated in a human donor who was the organ donor for an intestinal transplant. The sample in question was unstimulated CD4+ T cells sorted from spleen or lymph node cells, obtained before transplant. This CDR3 reads CASSLGGTDTQYF. Here the CDR3 DNA reads TGTGCCAGCAGCTTGGGGGGTACAGATACGCAGTATTTT.